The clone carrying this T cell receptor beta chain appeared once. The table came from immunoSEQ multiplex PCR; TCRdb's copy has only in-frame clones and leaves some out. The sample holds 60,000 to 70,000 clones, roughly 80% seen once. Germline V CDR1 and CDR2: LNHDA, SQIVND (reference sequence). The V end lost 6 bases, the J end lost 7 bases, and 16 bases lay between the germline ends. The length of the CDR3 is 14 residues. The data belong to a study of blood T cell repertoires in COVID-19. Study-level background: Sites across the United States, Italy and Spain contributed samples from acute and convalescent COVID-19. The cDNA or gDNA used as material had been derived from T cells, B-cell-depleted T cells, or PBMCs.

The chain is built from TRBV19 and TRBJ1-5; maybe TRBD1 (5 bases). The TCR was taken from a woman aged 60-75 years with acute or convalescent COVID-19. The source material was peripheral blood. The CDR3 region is CASSFGQGRQPQHF. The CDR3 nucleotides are TGTGCCAGTAGCTTCGGCCAGGGCCGGCAGCCCCAGCATTTT.